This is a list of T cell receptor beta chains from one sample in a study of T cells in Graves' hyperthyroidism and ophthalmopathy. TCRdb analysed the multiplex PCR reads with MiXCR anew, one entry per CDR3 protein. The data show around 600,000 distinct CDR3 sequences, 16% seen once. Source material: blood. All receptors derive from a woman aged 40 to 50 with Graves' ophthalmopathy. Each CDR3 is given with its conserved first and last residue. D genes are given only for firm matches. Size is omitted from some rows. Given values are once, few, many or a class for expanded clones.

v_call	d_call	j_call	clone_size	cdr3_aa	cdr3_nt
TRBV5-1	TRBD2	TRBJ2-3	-	CASSWGLASTDTQYF	TGCGCCAGCAGCTGGGGACTAGCGAGCACAGATACGCAGTATTTT
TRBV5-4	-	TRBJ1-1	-	CASSLVEREQAFF	TGTGCCAGCAGCTTGGTGGAACGAGAACAGGCTTTCTTT
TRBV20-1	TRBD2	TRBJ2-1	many	CSARRYSGRAGRGEQFF	TGCAGTGCTAGGAGATATAGCGGGAGGGCCGGACGAGGTGAGCAGTTCTTC
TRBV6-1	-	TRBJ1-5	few	CASSTPSGAGNQPQHF	TGTGCCAGCAGTACCCCTTCGGGGGCGGGCAATCAGCCCCAGCATTTT
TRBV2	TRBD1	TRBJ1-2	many	CASSDFEGAGYGYTF	TGTGCCAGCAGTGATTTTGAGGGGGCCGGTTATGGCTACACCTTC
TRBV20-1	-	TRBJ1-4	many	CSACGLGHEKLFF	TGCAGTGCTTGCGGTTTAGGGCATGAAAAACTGTTTTTT
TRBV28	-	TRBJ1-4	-	CASSLPTGTNEKLFF	TGTGCCAGCAGTTTACCCACAGGGACTAATGAAAAACTGTTTTTT
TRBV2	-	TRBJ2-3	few	CASSDPGDAADTQYF	TGTGCCAGCAGTGATCCCGGAGATGCGGCAGATACGCAGTATTTT
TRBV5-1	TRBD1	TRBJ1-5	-	CASSPEGTGGQPQHF	TGCGCCAGCAGCCCGGAGGGGACAGGGGGACAGCCCCAGCATTTT
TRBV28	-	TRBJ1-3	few	CASVTGSGYSGNTIYF	TGTGCCAGCGTGACCGGCTCAGGTTACTCTGGAAACACCATATATTTT
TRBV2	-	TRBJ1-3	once	CASSEGGAGGNTIYF	TGTGCCAGCAGTGAAGGGGGGGCTGGTGGAAACACCATATATTTT
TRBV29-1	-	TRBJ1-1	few	CSVPTGNMNTEAFF	TGCAGCGTTCCGACAGGTAACATGAACACTGAAGCTTTCTTT
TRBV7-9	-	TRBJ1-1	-	CASNLGGGLEAFF	TGTGCCAGCAACTTAGGCGGGGGACTTGAAGCTTTCTTT
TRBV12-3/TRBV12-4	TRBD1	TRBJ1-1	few	CASSSFQGAEAFF	TGTGCCAGCAGTTCCTTTCAGGGGGCTGAAGCTTTCTTT
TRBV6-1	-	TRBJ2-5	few	CASRGGGAETQYF	TGTGCCAGTAGGGGGGGGGGCGCCGAGACCCAGTACTTC
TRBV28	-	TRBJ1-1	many	CASSFLKQGAHEAFF	TGTGCCAGCAGTTTCTTGAAACAGGGAGCTCATGAAGCTTTCTTT
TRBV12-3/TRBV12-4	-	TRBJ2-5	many	CASSARRTAKETQYF	TGTGCCAGCAGTGCTAGGCGCACGGCTAAAGAGACCCAGTACTTC
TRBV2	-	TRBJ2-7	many	CASSDPDTYEQYF	TGTGCCAGCAGTGATCCAGATACCTACGAGCAGTACTTC
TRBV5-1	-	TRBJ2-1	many	CASSLDGKTYNEQFF	TGCGCCAGCAGCTTGGATGGCAAAACCTACAATGAGCAGTTCTTC
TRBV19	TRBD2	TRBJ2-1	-	CASSIVSAGGRDEQFF	TGTGCCAGTAGTATAGTATCAGCGGGGGGGCGAGATGAGCAGTTCTTC
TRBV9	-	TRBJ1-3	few	CASSVMGSGNTIYF	TGTGCCAGCAGCGTAATGGGGTCTGGAAACACCATATATTTT
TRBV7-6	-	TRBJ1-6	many	CASSLQIHNSPLHF	TGTGCCAGCAGCTTACAGATTCATAATTCACCCCTCCACTTT
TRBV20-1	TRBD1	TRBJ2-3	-	CSACGQAPFSDTQYF	TGCAGTGCTTGCGGACAGGCGCCCTTTAGTGATACGCAGTATTTT
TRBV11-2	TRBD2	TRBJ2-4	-	CASSSRGLAGGRLGKNIQHF	TGTGCCAGCAGCTCAAGGGGCCTAGCGGGAGGTCGGTTAGGCAAAAACATTCAGCACTTC
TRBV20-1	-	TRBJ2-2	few	CSARDSGTGGTGELFF	TGCAGTGCTAGAGATAGTGGGACTGGGGGCACCGGGGAGCTGTTTTTT
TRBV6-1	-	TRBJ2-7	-	CASSEGAEYEQYF	TGTGCCAGCAGCGAAGGGGCCGAGTACGAGCAGTACTTC
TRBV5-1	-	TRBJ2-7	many	CASSSVSGSYEQYF	TGCGCCAGCAGCTCCGTTAGCGGTTCCTACGAGCAGTACTTC
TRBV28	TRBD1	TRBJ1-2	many	CASSYGQGNYGYTF	TGTGCCAGCAGTTATGGACAGGGGAACTATGGCTACACCTTC